Below are 29 T cell receptor beta chains sequenced from a single sample in a study of vaccination and CD4 T cells after COVID-19. These receptors have no identified antigens. With the Oncomine TCR Beta short-read assay, DNA from cultured CD4+ T cells was sequenced. TCRdb re-called the PCR reads with MiXCR, one entry per CDR3 protein. The sample lists 15,000 to 20,000 distinct CDR3 sequences; around 50% were seen once. Time point noted: late sampling 161 to 241 days after vaccination in a few convalescent patients. Treatment meaning: approximately nine-day PBMC culture with coronavirus spike peptide pools or control peptides (ViraFEST assay). The sequences come from CD4+ T cells from blood, cultured in vitro, collected about 7 months after SARS-CoV-2 vaccination. The receptors were sampled from a human donor who had recovered from COVID-19.

The chain employs TRBV6-1 and TRBJ1-5, with D unclear. Germline V gene data show CDR1 as MNHNS and CDR2 as SASEGT. Trimming pared 6 bases from V and 7 bases from J, leaving 13 bases between. There are 13 residues in the CDR3. Here the CDR3 reads CASSSGSGQPQHF. The CDR3 DNA follows: TGTGCCAGCAGCTCAGGTTCCGGGCAGCCCCAGCATTTT.

The J gene is TRBJ2-3, the V gene TRBV10-3; D unresolved. V was shortened by 6 bases and J by 3 bases, with 10 bases between the two germline ends. CDR1 and CDR2 from the germline V gene are ENHRY and SYGVKD. The CDR3 has 13 residues. CDR3 nucleotides: TGTGCCATCAGCCCGGACGGGACAGATACGCAGTATTTT. It translates to CAISPDGTDTQYF.

The chain links TRBV19 to TRBJ2-1, with 8 bases matching TRBD1. The CDR3 is made up of 14 amino acids. Germline trimming cut 6 bases from V and 9 bases from J; bases unmatched to any gene: 10. The germline gives CDR1 LNHDA, CDR2 SQIVND (reference sequence). CDR3 sequence: CASRGRGRVGEQFF. The CDR3, as DNA: TGTGCCAGTAGGGGCAGGGGGCGCGTGGGTGAGCAGTTCTTC.

The chain employs TRBV6-5 and TRBJ1-6; tentative D call: TRBD1 (6 bases). The CDR3 sequence is 17 residues long. CDR1 is MNHEY and CDR2 is SVGAGI in the germline V gene. V dropped 2 bases and J dropped 4 bases, with 15 bases sitting between them. The CDR3 region is CASSYEQGLVYNSPLHF. As DNA, the CDR3 is TGTGCCAGCAGTTACGAGCAGGGGCTGGTATATAATTCACCCCTCCACTTT.

This sequence joins TRBV5-3 and TRBJ1-6; 7 nucleotides match TRBD1. TRBV5-3 is an ORF; its function is uncertain. The CDR3 is made up of 14 amino acids. V was pared by 8 bases and J by 10 bases, with 12 bases of the junction left unmatched. Here the CDR3 reads CASSSRQGGSPLHF. CDR3 DNA: TGTGCCAGCAGTTCGAGACAGGGAGGATCACCCCTCCACTTT.

This chain connects TRBV7-2 to TRBJ2-1; 10 positions agree with TRBD2. The CDR3 is made up of 13 amino acids. V lost 1 base, J lost 12 bases, and 3 bases stayed unmatched. Per the germline V gene, CDR1 is SGHTA and CDR2 is FQGNSA. The CDR3 region has the DNA TGTGCCAGCAGCTTAGATCCTAGCGGGGGGCAGTTCTTC. This encodes CASSLDPSGGQFF.

About this clonotype: One junction end does not reproduce the germline sequence, and a read error may be involved. The CDR3, as DNA: TGTGCCAGCGAAGGGAGGGGACACGGGGTCTTC. It yields the protein CASEGRGHGVF. The chain joins TRBV2 to TRBJ2-1; possibly TRBD2 for D (7 bases). This CDR3 region has 11 residues. Germline loops: CDR1 SNHLY, CDR2 FYNNEI.

This clonotype was observed a few times. This chain joins TRBV20-1 and TRBJ1-5; 7 bases fit TRBD1. Per germline, CDR1 DFQATT and CDR2 SNEGSKA (reference sequence). After removal of 2 bases from V and 2 bases from J, the junction contained 0 bases not matched to a gene. The CDR3 spans 13 residues. CDR3 in amino acids: CSARQGGNQPQHF. CDR3 DNA sequence: TGCAGTGCTAGACAGGGGGGCAATCAGCCCCAGCATTTT.

This clonotype occurred once. This chain uses TRBV15 with TRBJ2-7; 11 nucleotides align to TRBD1. The junction had 7 bases not matched to a gene; V was cut back by 3 bases and J by 3 bases. The CDR3 is made up of 16 amino acids. Germline V gives CDR1 LNHNV, CDR2 YYDKDF (reference sequence). The CDR3 reads CATSRGGTGGLYEQYF. The CDR3 region has the DNA TGTGCCACCAGCAGGGGCGGGACAGGGGGTCTCTACGAGCAGTACTTC.

The chain couples TRBV27 to TRBJ2-3, with unresolved D. Trimming took 3 bases from V and 0 from J, leaving 7 bases between them. CDR3 size: 14 residues. Per germline, CDR1 MNHEY and CDR2 SMNVEV (reference sequence). Written as DNA, the CDR3 is TGTGCCAGCAGTTTGTATCATAGCACAGATACGCAGTATTTT. Translated, it gives CASSLYHSTDTQYF.

The CDR3 loop reads CASSPGTGLEGYGYTF. In DNA form, the CDR3 reads TGTGCCAGCTCACCAGGCACAGGGCTGGAGGGCTATGGCTACACCTTC. This rearrangement joins TRBV18 to TRBJ1-2, with D possibly being TRBD1 (6 bases). Germline loops: CDR1 KGHSH, CDR2 LQKENI. The CDR3 has 16 amino acids. Trimming took off 2 bases at V and 4 bases at J, with 17 bases between the two ends. Based on the CDR3 plus reference TRBV18 and TRBJ1-2, the full variable domain is NAGVMQNPRHLVRRRGQEARLRCSPMKGHSHVYWYRQLPEEGLKFMVYLQKENIIDESGMPKERFSAEFPKEGPSILRIQQVVRGDSAAYFCASSPGTGLEGYGYTFGSGTRLTVV.

This clonotype was observed a handful of times. The V call is TRBV6-5, the J call TRBJ2-5, with D possibly called TRBD1 or TRBD2 (6 bases each). Germline lookup yields CDR1 MNHEY and CDR2 SVGAGI. The length of the CDR3 is 15 residues. The V and J ends lost 0 bases and 5 bases respectively, with 13 bases between them. In DNA form, the CDR3 reads TGTGCCAGCAGTTACTCAGGGGGGCCCAGGGAGACCCAGTACTTC. Translated, it gives CASSYSGGPRETQYF.

This clonotype was observed a few times. J is TRBJ2-5 and V is TRBV6-5; TRBD2 aligns across 9 bases. The junction had 5 bases not matched to a gene; V was cut back by 1 base and J by 5 bases. In germline, CDR1 is MNHEY, CDR2 SVGAGI. The CDR3 has 15 residues. The CDR3 spells CASSYLRGGGETQYF. The CDR3 nucleotides are TGTGCCAGCAGTTACTTGCGGGGGGGCGGGGAGACCCAGTACTTC.

V gene TRBV11-2 combines with J gene TRBJ1-2; 7 nucleotides agree with TRBD1. The CDR3 has 13 residues. V shed 7 bases, J shed 6 bases, and the junction held 8 bases outside the gene matches. Germline V gives CDR1 SGHAT, CDR2 FQNNGV. Written as DNA, the CDR3 is TGTGCCAGCACCATCGACAGGGATCATGGCTACACCTTC. Protein product: CASTIDRDHGYTF.

Only a few counts were recorded for this clonotype. The V call is TRBV19, the J call TRBJ1-1; D is perhaps TRBD1 (5 bases). Trimming left V 1 base short and J 6 bases short, with 21 bases between. CDR3 length: 17 residues. Germline V gene sequence: CDR1 LNHDA, CDR2 SQIVND (reference sequence). CDR3 loop: CASSIGPGEATLPEAFF. The CDR3, as DNA: TGTGCCAGTAGTATAGGACCGGGGGAGGCCACATTGCCTGAAGCTTTCTTT.

This clonotype has only a few counts. The chain links TRBV6-2 or TRBV6-3 to TRBJ1-5; D uncertain. The CDR3 has 16 residues. V was trimmed by 7 bases and J by 2 bases, leaving 18 bases between them. Germline V gene sequence: CDR1 MNHEY, CDR2 SVGEGT. CDR3 loop: CASKRLLGARNQPQHF. CDR3 bases: TGTGCCAGCAAACGACTTTTGGGCGCACGCAATCAGCCCCAGCATTTT.

Only one count was recorded for this clonotype. It is likely a read error, because the conserved phenylalanine at the end of the CDR3 is missing. The chain joins TRBV19 to TRBJ2-5; D uncertain. CDR1 LNHDA and CDR2 SQIVND come from the germline V gene (reference sequence). Trimming took 7 bases from V and 3 from J, leaving 15 bases between them. The CDR3 spans 14 residues. CDR3 nucleotide sequence: TGTGCCAGTAAAAATGACGCGGCCGAAGAGACCCAGTACCTC. Its protein product is CASKNDAAEETQYL.

The V and J genes are TRBV7-2 and TRBJ1-6; unclear D gene. From germline, CDR1 is SGHTA and CDR2 FQGNSA. CDR3 length equals 14 residues. Trimming left V 5 bases short and J 11 bases short, with 16 bases between. The CDR3 sequence: CASSLTRQPAPLHF. CDR3 DNA sequence: TGTGCCAGCAGCCTAACGCGGCAGCCAGCACCCCTCCACTTT.

The J gene is TRBJ2-3, the V gene TRBV20-1; the D gene is possibly TRBD2 (6 bases). The CDR3 runs 16 residues. Germline V gene data show CDR1 as DFQATT and CDR2 as SNEGSKA (reference sequence). The V end lost 5 bases, the J end lost 0 bases, and 18 bases lay between the germline ends. CDR3 sequence reads: CSAADPSASSTDTQYF. CDR3 nucleotides: TGCAGTGCTGCCGACCCTAGCGCCTCTAGCACAGATACGCAGTATTTT.

V usage is TRBV28 and J usage is TRBJ2-2, with 7 bases identical to TRBD2. The CDR3 extends over 16 amino acids. Germline trimming cut 3 bases from V and 5 bases from J; bases unmatched to any gene: 9. CDR1 is MDHEN and CDR2 is SYDVKM in the germline V gene. CDR3 DNA sequence: TGTGCCAGCAGTTTGGCTGGGGGGGTATGGACCGGGGAGCTGTTTTTT. Its translation is CASSLAGGVWTGELFF. Based on the CDR3 plus reference TRBV28 and TRBJ2-2, the full variable domain is DVKVTQSSRYLVKRTGEKVFLECVQDMDHENMFWYRQDPGLGLRLIYFSYDVKMKEKGDIPEGYSVSREKKERFSLILESASTNQTSMYLCASSLAGGVWTGELFFGEGSRLTVL.

The V call is TRBV20-1, the J call TRBJ2-1; D is unresolved. V was shortened by 6 bases and J by 3 bases, with 12 bases between the two germline ends. The CDR3 loop spans 13 amino acids. Germline lookup yields CDR1 DFQATT and CDR2 SNEGSKA (reference sequence). The CDR3 is CSADSRGYNEQFF. DNA for the CDR3: TGCAGTGCCGATTCCCGCGGCTACAATGAGCAGTTCTTC.

The rearrangement uses TRBV12-3 or TRBV12-4 and TRBJ1-2; the D is unclear. The length of the CDR3 is 14 residues. The V and J ends lost 3 bases and 4 bases respectively, with 12 bases between them. CDR3 coding DNA: TGTGCCAGCAGTTTCTCGGGGAGCCTCTATGGCTACACCTTC. This gives the protein CASSFSGSLYGYTF.

The chain employs TRBV6-1 and TRBJ1-5, with D possibly matching TRBD1 (6 bases). CDR1 is MNHNS and CDR2 is SASEGT in the germline V gene. Trimming removed 6 bases from V and 0 bases from J, with 12 bases in between. The CDR3 is made up of 15 amino acids. CDR3 residues: CASRPGQISNQPQHF. CDR3 in DNA: TGTGCCAGCAGGCCTGGACAGATTAGCAATCAGCCCCAGCATTTT.

This sequence joins TRBV20-1 and TRBJ2-1, with TRBD2 matching over 8 bases. CDR1 DFQATT and CDR2 SNEGSKA come from the germline V gene (reference sequence). This CDR3 is 14 amino acids long. The trim removed 6 bases at V and 7 bases at J, leaving 11 bases unmatched. The CDR3 is CSAGAGARSNEQFF. CDR3 nucleotide sequence: TGCAGTGCCGGAGCGGGGGCCCGCTCTAATGAGCAGTTCTTC.

The count of this clonotype is one. The CDR3: CASSYPDPDTQYF. The CDR3, as DNA: TGTGCCAGCAGTTACCCAGATCCAGATACGCAGTATTTT. The chain uses TRBV6-5 and TRBJ2-3; D gene ambiguous. The CDR3 sequence is 13 residues long. Germline CDR1 and CDR2: MNHEY and SVGAGI. V lost 2 bases and J 4 bases, leaving 7 bases between the germline ends.

CDR3 DNA sequence: TGCGCCAGCAGCTTGGAAGGGGGCCTCCAAGAGACCCAGTACTTC. Residues: CASSLEGGLQETQYF. The gene calls are TRBV5-1 and TRBJ2-5; 7 nucleotides agree with TRBD1. The CDR3 is 15 amino acids. V trimming: 0 bases; J trimming: 1 base; junction bases outside the gene matches: 3. CDR1 and CDR2 from the germline V gene are SGHRS and YFSETQ.

There are a few counts of this clonotype. The chain has TRBV5-1 and TRBJ1-5, with 7 nucleotides matching TRBD1. CDR3 length: 13 residues. Germline values: CDR1 SGHRS, CDR2 YFSETQ. Germline trimming cut 2 bases from V and 6 bases from J; bases unmatched to any gene: 2. The CDR3: CASSLEGAQPQHF. As DNA, the CDR3 is TGCGCCAGCAGCTTAGAGGGGGCTCAGCCCCAGCATTTT.

The V and J genes are TRBV20-1 and TRBJ2-1; D is undetermined. From germline, CDR1 is DFQATT and CDR2 SNEGSKA (reference sequence). V lost 0 bases and J 10 bases, leaving 10 bases between the germline ends. This CDR3 spans 12 amino acids. CDR3 region: CSARDLSSEQFF. CDR3 DNA: TGCAGTGCTAGAGATTTGTCCTCGGAGCAGTTCTTC.

The rearrangement joins TRBV7-3 to TRBJ1-1, with D maybe TRBD1 (5 bases). CDR3 length equals 13 residues. V was clipped by 3 bases and J by 1 base, with 6 bases between them. Germline V gene lookup returns CDR1 SGHTA and CDR2 FQGTGA. Here the CDR3 DNA reads TGTGCCAGCAGCTTTACAGGGAACACTGAAGCTTTCTTT. Amino acid sequence: CASSFTGNTEAFF.